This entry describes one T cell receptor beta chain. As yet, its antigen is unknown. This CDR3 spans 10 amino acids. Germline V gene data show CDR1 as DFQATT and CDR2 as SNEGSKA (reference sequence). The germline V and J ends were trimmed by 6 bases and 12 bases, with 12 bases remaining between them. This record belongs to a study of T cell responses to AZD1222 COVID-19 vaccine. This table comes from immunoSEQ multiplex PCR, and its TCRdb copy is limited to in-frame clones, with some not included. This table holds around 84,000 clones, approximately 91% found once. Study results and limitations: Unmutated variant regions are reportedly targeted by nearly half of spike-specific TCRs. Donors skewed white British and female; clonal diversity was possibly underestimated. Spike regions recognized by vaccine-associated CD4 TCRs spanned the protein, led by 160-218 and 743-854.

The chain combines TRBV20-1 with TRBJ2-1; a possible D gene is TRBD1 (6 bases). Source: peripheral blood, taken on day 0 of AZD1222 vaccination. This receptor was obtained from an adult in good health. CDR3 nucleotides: TGCAGTGCCCTTACAGGGAGGCAGTTCTTC. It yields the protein CSALTGRQFF.